The 27 T cell receptor beta chains below were found in one sample sequenced in a study of CD8 T cells in ankylosing spondylitis. TCRdb re-analysed the 5' RACE reads in MiXCR, keeping a single row per CDR3 protein. Among roughly 490,000 distinct CDR3 sequences listed, under 5.5% were seen once. These receptors' targets are unknown. Study outcomes and limitations: In ankylosing spondylitis blood, a motif of seven to nine highly homologous TCR beta variants appeared characteristic.

Sequences were obtained from blood, either unsorted or a sorted T cell fraction (not recorded which). The receptors come from a male donor with ankylosing spondylitis.

At least ten counts were recorded for this clonotype. The CDR3 bases are TGTGCCAGCAGCCTATCAACACAGGCCTCCTACGAGCAGTACTTC. Translation gives CASSLSTQASYEQYF. This chain connects TRBV7-2 to TRBJ2-7, with TRBD1 as a possible D gene (5 bases). Per the germline V gene, CDR1 is SGHTA and CDR2 is FQGNSA. V was cut by 5 bases and J by 0 bases, with 14 bases left in between. The CDR3 is made up of 15 amino acids.

The chain combines TRBV9 with TRBJ2-3; 15 bases fit TRBD2. There are 17 residues in the CDR3. V dropped 5 bases and J dropped 0; count of bases not matched to a gene: 4. The germline V gene encodes CDR1 SGDLS and CDR2 YYNGEE. The CDR3 DNA reads as TGTGCCAGCAGTGGACTAGCGGGGGGGTTAAGCACAGATACGCAGTATTTT. As protein: CASSGLAGGLSTDTQYF.

In regard to this clonotype: The junction shows a germline mismatch at one end, possibly a read error. The chain has TRBV7-7 and TRBJ2-7; D unresolved. Germline V gene lookup returns CDR1 SSHAT and CDR2 FNYEAQ (reference sequence). CDR3 length: 15 amino acids. CDR3 in DNA: TGTGCTAGCAGCTTGGGCCCGAGTACCGCCTACGAGCAGTACTTC. Translation gives CASSLGPSTAYEQYF.

This clonotype came up a few times. This chain uses TRBV28 with TRBJ2-1, with a possible D match to TRBD1 (6 bases). Trimming took 5 bases from V and 7 from J, leaving 21 bases between them. Germline V gives CDR1 MDHEN, CDR2 SYDVKM. The CDR3 has 16 amino acids. CDR3 protein: CASSPGTDSGDNEQFF. CDR3 coding DNA: TGTGCCAGCAGTCCGGGGACGGATTCAGGGGATAATGAGCAGTTCTTC.

This clonotype was seen repeatedly, ten times or more. The chain employs TRBV11-1 and TRBJ2-7; possible D gene TRBD2, 5 bases. Germline assignment: CDR1 SGHAT and CDR2 FQDESV (reference sequence). The CDR3 spans 16 residues. Trimming removed 5 bases at V and 5 bases at J, with 22 bases between. The CDR3 here is CASSPRGWWSVNEQYF. The DNA of the CDR3 is TGTGCCAGCAGCCCACGGGGATGGTGGTCGGTGAACGAGCAGTACTTC. Supplemented by reference TRBV11-1 and TRBJ2-7, the full variable domain reads EAEVAQSPRYKITEKSQAVAFWCDPISGHATLYWYRQILGQGPELLVQFQDESVVDDSQLPKDRFSAERLKGVDSTLKIQPAELGDSAMYLCASSPRGWWSVNEQYFGPGTRLTVT.

The rearrangement uses TRBV6-1 and TRBJ2-1, with D possibly being TRBD2 (5 bases). The CDR3 contains 13 residues. Germline CDR1 MNHNS, CDR2 SASEGT. Deletions cut 8 bases from V and 6 bases from J, with 14 bases between. The CDR3 DNA is TGTGCCAGCGAGCAGTCTGAGGGCAATGAGCAGTTCTTC. Encoded protein: CASEQSEGNEQFF.

This clonotype was observed at least ten times. The J gene is TRBJ2-2, the V gene TRBV6-4; D remains ambiguous. The CDR3 is 13 residues long. The germline CDR1 and CDR2 sequences are MRHNA and SNTAGT. The V and J ends lost 6 bases and 7 bases respectively, with 12 bases between them. CDR3 in amino acids: CASSVEPRGELFF. Here the CDR3 DNA reads TGTGCCAGCAGCGTCGAGCCCCGCGGGGAGCTGTTTTTT.

This clonotype was seen many times. The rearrangement joins TRBV7-9 to TRBJ2-7; 8 bases map to TRBD1. J was trimmed by 5 bases and V by 5 bases; bases with no gene match: 2. CDR1 SEHNR and CDR2 FQNEAQ come from the germline V gene (reference sequence). CDR3 length equals 12 residues. This chain's CDR3 is CASSGDRNEQYF. Written as DNA, the CDR3 is TGTGCCAGCAGCGGGGACAGGAACGAGCAGTACTTC. The whole variable domain, filled in from reference TRBV7-9 and TRBJ2-7, reads DTGVSQNPRHKITKRGQNVTFRCDPISEHNRLYWYRQTLGQGPEFLTYFQNEAQLEKSRLLSDRFSAERPKGSFSTLEIQRTEQGDSAMYLCASSGDRNEQYFGPGTRLTVT.

Ten or more counts support this clonotype. The chain uses TRBV6-2 or TRBV6-3 and TRBJ2-7; D is unresolved. The germline CDR1 and CDR2 sequences are MNHEY and SVGEGT. Trimming left V 8 bases short and J 6 bases short, with 17 bases between. CDR3 size: 13 residues. The CDR3 region has the DNA TGTGCCAGCTGCCCGATCTTGGGATCCGAGCAGTACTTC. Its translation is CASCPILGSEQYF.

This rearrangement joins TRBV19 to TRBJ1-5, with D hard to call. The CDR3 is 13 amino acids. Deletions cut 7 bases from V and 6 bases from J, with 13 bases between. Germline V gene data show CDR1 as LNHDA and CDR2 as SQIVND (reference sequence). Written as DNA, the CDR3 is TGTGCCAGTACCAACCCGGGCGGTCAGCCCCAGCATTTT. Its translation is CASTNPGGQPQHF.

This clonotype showed up just once. A single base separates this from a much larger clone, so it may be a read error. The rearrangement links TRBV27 to TRBJ2-5; D gene uncertain. The CDR3 extends over 15 amino acids. From germline, CDR1 is MNHEY and CDR2 SMNVEV (reference sequence). The CDR3 loop reads CACSTPISSQETQYF. CDR3 nucleotide sequence: TGTGCCTGCAGCACCCCTATTTCGTCTCAAGAGACCCAGTACTTC.

This clonotype has at least ten counts. The chain couples TRBV5-1 to TRBJ2-1; 16 bases are a match to TRBD2. Germline V lookup: CDR1 SGHRS, CDR2 YFSETQ. This CDR3 contains 15 residues. The V gene end was trimmed by 7 bases and the J gene end by 5 bases; junction bases not matched to a gene: 3. In DNA form, the CDR3 reads TGCGCCAGCTTGGGACTAGCGGGAGGGAACAATGAGCAGTTCTTC. Translation gives CASLGLAGGNNEQFF.

This chain connects TRBV4-1 to TRBJ2-1; 7 bases align to TRBD2. CDR1 MGHRA and CDR2 YSYEKL come from the germline V gene. The J segment lost 6 bases and the V segment lost 3 bases, leaving 8 bases of the junction unmatched. CDR3 length: 15 amino acids. CDR3 loop: CASSHPWEGINEQFF. The CDR3 DNA sequence: TGCGCCAGCAGCCACCCCTGGGAGGGAATCAATGAGCAGTTCTTC.

This clonotype was picked up many times. The chain couples TRBV5-1 to TRBJ1-2; a possible D gene is TRBD1 (5 bases). Per the germline V gene, CDR1 is SGHRS and CDR2 is YFSETQ. The CDR3 length is 15 residues. The germline V and J ends were trimmed by 0 bases and 2 bases, with 11 bases remaining between them. In nucleotides, the CDR3 is TGCGCCAGCAGCTTGGCGGGGGGGACCAACTATGGCTACACCTTC. It translates to CASSLAGGTNYGYTF.

This clonotype was observed at least ten times. The V and J genes are TRBV5-1 and TRBJ2-7; no definite D call. Trimming shortened V by 0 bases and J by 3 bases, and 10 bases separated the two germline ends. The germline CDR1 and CDR2 sequences are SGHRS and YFSETQ. The CDR3 extends over 14 amino acids. The chain's CDR3 is CASSLVGSLYEQYF. The CDR3 DNA is TGCGCCAGCAGCTTGGTCGGCAGTCTCTACGAGCAGTACTTC.

This clonotype appeared many times. The chain uses TRBV12-3 or TRBV12-4 and TRBJ1-2; the D gene is possibly TRBD1 (5 bases). Trimming left V 5 bases short and J 2 bases short, with 15 bases between. There are 15 residues in the CDR3. In DNA, the CDR3 is TGTGCCAGCAGTCCCGAGGCAGGGATAAACTATGGCTACACCTTC. It yields the protein CASSPEAGINYGYTF.

This clonotype was seen repeatedly, ten times or more. This CDR3 reads CASSLYGGRIETQYF. In DNA, the CDR3 is TGTGCCAGCAGTTTATATGGGGGGCGCATCGAGACCCAGTACTTC. This chain joins TRBV12-3 or TRBV12-4 and TRBJ2-5, with D perhaps assigned TRBD1 or TRBD2 (6 bases each). The V end was cut by 2 bases, the J end by 5 bases, with 15 bases between. This CDR3 spans 15 amino acids.

At least ten counts were recorded for this clonotype. The J gene is TRBJ2-5, the V gene TRBV7-3; D gene uncertain. There are 13 residues in the CDR3. CDR1 and CDR2 (germline): SGHTA, FQGTGA. V was pared by 2 bases and J by 2 bases, with 6 bases between. CDR3 sequence reads: CASSLSAQETQYF. CDR3 DNA: TGTGCCAGCAGCTTATCTGCACAAGAGACCCAGTACTTC.

This clonotype has at least ten counts. This chain connects TRBV14 to TRBJ2-7; 10 bases are shared with TRBD2. Germline loops: CDR1 SGHDN, CDR2 FVKESK. Trimming cost V 0 bases and J 10 bases; bases outside gene matches: 15. CDR3 length: 17 residues. CDR3 bases: TGTGCCAGCAGCCAAGAACGGCTAGCGGGAGACTGGCGGCGTCAGTACTTC. Amino acid sequence: CASSQERLAGDWRRQYF.

V gene TRBV5-1 combines with J gene TRBJ2-1; TRBD2 matches 16 bases. The CDR3 is 16 amino acids. Germline V CDR1 and CDR2: SGHRS, YFSETQ. The junction had 8 bases not matched to a gene; V was cut back by 4 bases and J by 10 bases. The chain's CDR3 is CASSQGLAGGVREQFF. The CDR3 DNA follows: TGCGCCAGCAGCCAGGGACTAGCGGGAGGGGTCAGAGAGCAGTTCTTC.

This clonotype occurred many times. This chain links TRBV6-5 with TRBJ2-1, with a tentative D call TRBD1 (8 bases). The V gene's germline CDR1 is MNHEY and CDR2 SVGAGI. Deletions cut 4 bases from V and 6 bases from J, with 16 bases between. This CDR3 is built from 15 residues. The CDR3 loop is CASSSRQGRGNEQFF. The CDR3 coding sequence is TGTGCCAGCAGTTCCCGACAGGGGAGGGGCAATGAGCAGTTCTTC.

This clonotype was seen a handful of times. This rearrangement joins TRBV4-3 to TRBJ2-5, with 12 bases matching TRBD2. The CDR3 is made up of 16 amino acids. With 2 bases clipped from V and 5 bases from J, the junction kept 6 bases outside the gene matches. From germline, CDR1 is LGHNA and CDR2 YSLEER. The CDR3 DNA follows: TGCGCCAGCAGCCAAAATCTAGCGGGAGGGCGCGAGACCCAGTACTTC. Translation gives CASSQNLAGGRETQYF.

This clonotype showed up many times. V usage is TRBV20-1 and J usage is TRBJ2-3; D call uncertain. Per germline, CDR1 DFQATT and CDR2 SNEGSKA (reference sequence). The CDR3 is 12 amino acids. V gave up 6 bases and J gave up 0 bases, with 7 bases separating them. The CDR3 DNA is TGCAGTGCCAACCCCAGCACAGATACGCAGTATTTT. Amino acids: CSANPSTDTQYF.

At least ten counts were recorded for this clonotype. V gene TRBV15 combines with J gene TRBJ1-1; D is ambiguous. The CDR3 is made up of 13 amino acids. Per germline, CDR1 LNHNV and CDR2 YYDKDF (reference sequence). V dropped 5 bases and J dropped 1 base, with 8 bases sitting between them. CDR3 nucleotide sequence: TGTGCCACCAGCCGAGGACGGAACACTGAAGCTTTCTTT. This sequence encodes CATSRGRNTEAFF.

This clonotype was recorded many times. The rearrangement links TRBV7-2 to TRBJ1-3; maybe TRBD1 (5 bases). The germline gives CDR1 SGHTA, CDR2 FQGNSA. The CDR3 is 16 amino acids. V was trimmed by 5 bases and J by 3 bases, leaving 17 bases between them. The CDR3 loop is CASSPPRGLGGNTIYF. The CDR3 region has the DNA TGTGCCAGCAGCCCCCCACGGGGACTCGGTGGAAACACCATATATTTT.

This clonotype was counted at least ten times. The J gene is TRBJ2-7, the V gene TRBV24-1; D gene unclear. This CDR3 region has 11 residues. The germline CDR1 and CDR2 sequences are KGHDR and SFDVKD. Trimming stripped 3 bases from V and 6 bases from J, with 5 bases between. DNA for the CDR3: TGTGCCACCAGTGATGGTAGCGAGCAGTACTTC. It yields the protein CATSDGSEQYF.

This clonotype was observed a few times. This chain joins TRBV24-1 and TRBJ2-3; D is undetermined. Looked up from germline, CDR1 is KGHDR and CDR2 is SFDVKD. The V end lost 3 bases, the J end lost 2 bases, and 5 bases lay between the germline ends. This CDR3 region has 13 residues. In DNA, the CDR3 is TGTGCCACCAGTGATAGACCCACAGATACGCAGTATTTT. Its protein is CATSDRPTDTQYF.